This is a list of T cell receptor beta chains from one sample in a study of T cells after posttransplantation cyclophosphamide. The table came from immunoSEQ multiplex PCR; TCRdb's copy has only in-frame clones and leaves some out. Altogether 40,000 to 60,000 clones were found in the sample, and no singletons occur. Sequenced material: PBMCs. The receptors come from a man aged 40-55 years in good health, CMV-negative, and a related stem cell transplant donor. Both conserved end residues are part of each CDR3. A D gene is named only where the DNA matches it firmly. Size is stated as how often the clone was seen (once, few, many) or a class if it is expanded.

j_call cdr3_length clone_size d_call v_call cdr3_aa cdr3_nt
TRBJ2-4 16 many NA TRBV18 CASSPLANLAKNIQYF TGTGCCAGCTCACCCCTAGCGAACCTAGCCAAAAACATTCAGTACTTC
TRBJ2-5 13 many TRBD2 TRBV30 CAWSYREGETQYF TGTGCCTGGAGTTATCGGGAGGGAGAGACCCAGTACTTC
TRBJ2-3 16 few NA TRBV28 CASSGLSRASTDTQYF TGTGCCAGCAGTGGACTTAGCAGAGCTAGCACAGATACGCAGTATTTT
TRBJ2-3 14 many NA TRBV5-4 CASSLGSQPDTQYF TGTGCCAGCAGCTTAGGGAGTCAGCCAGATACGCAGTATTTT
TRBJ1-4 15 many NA TRBV28 CASSFLGTKGEKLFF TGTGCCAGCAGTTTCCTTGGGACTAAAGGGGAAAAACTGTTTTTT
TRBJ2-3 16 many NA TRBV7-6 CASSPRDPRSTDTQYF TGTGCCAGCAGCCCGCGTGATCCTCGCAGCACAGATACGCAGTATTTT
TRBJ2-7 13 many TRBD1 TRBV10-3 CAISIQGAYEQYF TGTGCCATCAGTATACAGGGGGCCTACGAGCAGTACTTC
TRBJ2-7 16 many TRBD2 TRBV25-1 CASSEGGTSGRSKQYF TGTGCCAGCAGTGAAGGTGGGACTAGCGGGAGGTCTAAGCAGTACTTC
TRBJ1-6 14 many NA TRBV4-3 CASSQRAGESPLHF TGCGCCAGCAGCCAGAGAGCAGGGGAGTCACCCCTCCACTTT
TRBJ1-4 14 many NA TRBV30 CAWSYTGTPEKLFF TGTGCCTGGAGTTATACAGGGACGCCTGAAAAACTGTTTTTT
TRBJ2-5 17 many TRBD1 TRBV7-8 CASSLVGTGEGGETQYF TGTGCCAGCAGCTTAGTGGGGACAGGGGAAGGAGGAGAGACCCAGTACTTC
TRBJ2-3 15 many NA TRBV4-3 CASSQVARATDTQYF TGCGCCAGCAGCCAAGTCGCCAGGGCCACAGATACGCAGTATTTT
TRBJ2-1 16 many NA TRBV6-4 CASSASGVGGGNEQFF TGTGCCAGCAGTGCCTCGGGTGTTGGAGGCGGCAATGAGCAGTTCTTC
TRBJ1-5 15 many NA TRBV6-6 CASSYEQGSNQPQHF TGTGCCAGCAGTTACGAACAGGGAAGCAATCAGCCCCAGCATTTT
TRBJ1-1 14 many TRBD1 TRBV7-3 CASSWTGAGSEAFF TGTGCCAGCAGCTGGACAGGGGCAGGGTCTGAAGCTTTCTTT
TRBJ1-5 14 many NA TRBV12-5 CASGSPYSNQPQHF TGTGCTAGTGGTTCCCCCTATAGCAATCAGCCCCAGCATTTT
TRBJ2-3 18 many TRBD2 TRBV4-2 CASSQEYIGASGVDTQYF TGTGCCAGCAGCCAAGAATATATAGGGGCTAGCGGTGTAGATACGCAGTATTTT
TRBJ2-3 15 many TRBD1 TRBV13 CASSLPDRGPDTQYF TGTGCCAGCAGCTTACCGGACAGGGGGCCAGATACGCAGTATTTT
TRBJ2-6 16 many TRBD1 TRBV30 CAWRKTGESGANVLTF TGTGCCTGGAGAAAGACAGGGGAATCCGGGGCCAACGTCCTGACTTTC
TRBJ1-3 15 many NA TRBV6-1 CASSTGSYSGNTIYF TGTGCCAGCAGTACCGGTTCTTACTCTGGAAACACCATATATTTT
TRBJ1-2 16 many NA TRBV27 CASSPYGGGTNYGYTF TGTGCCAGCAGTCCGTACGGGGGGGGGACTAACTATGGCTACACCTTC
TRBJ1-5 16 many TRBD1 TRBV4-1 CASSQDSDRINQPQHF TGCGCCAGCAGCCAAGATTCGGACAGGATTAATCAGCCCCAGCATTTT
TRBJ2-4 17 many TRBD1 TRBV18 CASSPPDRGEVGNIQYF TGTGCCAGCTCACCCCCTGACAGGGGAGAGGTAGGGAACATTCAGTACTTC
TRBJ2-7 15 many TRBD1 TRBV27 CASSPVGQRSYEQYF TGTGCCAGCAGCCCAGTGGGACAGCGCTCCTACGAGCAGTACTTC
TRBJ2-7 13 many NA TRBV21-1 CASDRDRPYEQYF TGTGCCAGCGATCGGGACAGGCCCTACGAGCAGTACTTC
TRBJ1-2 15 many TRBD1 TRBV9 CASSDPRDRWYGYTF TGTGCCAGCAGCGACCCCCGGGACAGGTGGTATGGCTACACCTTC
TRBJ1-1 13 many NA TRBV6-5 CAARGALNTEAFF TGTGCCGCCCGGGGAGCTTTGAACACTGAAGCTTTCTTT
TRBJ2-3 18 many TRBD2 TRBV28 CASSTEGLAGVPTDTQYF TGTGCCAGCAGCACAGAGGGACTAGCGGGTGTTCCTACAGATACGCAGTATTTT